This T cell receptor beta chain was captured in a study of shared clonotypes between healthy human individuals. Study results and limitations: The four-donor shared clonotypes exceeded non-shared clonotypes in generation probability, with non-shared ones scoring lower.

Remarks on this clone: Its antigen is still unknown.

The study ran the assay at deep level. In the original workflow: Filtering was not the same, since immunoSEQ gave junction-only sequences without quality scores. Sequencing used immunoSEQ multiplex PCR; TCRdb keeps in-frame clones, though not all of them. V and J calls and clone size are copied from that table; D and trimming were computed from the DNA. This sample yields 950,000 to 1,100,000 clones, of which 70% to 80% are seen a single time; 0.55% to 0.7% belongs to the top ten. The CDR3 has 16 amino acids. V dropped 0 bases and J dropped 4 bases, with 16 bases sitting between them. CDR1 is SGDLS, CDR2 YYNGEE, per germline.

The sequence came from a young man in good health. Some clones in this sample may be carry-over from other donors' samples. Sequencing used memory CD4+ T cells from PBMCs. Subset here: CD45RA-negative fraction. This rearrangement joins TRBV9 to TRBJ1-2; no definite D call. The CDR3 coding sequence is TGTGCCAGCAGCGTAGCTGGTTCGGGCAGTTTCTATGGCTACACCTTC. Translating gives CASSVAGSGSFYGYTF.